Described below is a single T cell receptor (beta chain) sequence and its context. The target antigen is unknown. This CDR3 is built from 15 residues. Researchers built TCR beta cDNA using 5'RACE template switching with UMIs. From the 5' RACE reads, TCRdb lists one entry per CDR3 protein and no DNA. The listing contains hundreds of thousands of distinct CDR3 sequences. The source of the sample is a study of T cells expressing NK-cell markers. Study-level results: The study left the HCMV specificity of expanded NKG2C+ T cell clones unresolved.

V usage is TRBV12-3 or TRBV12-4 and J usage is TRBJ2-5. What was sequenced was blood T cells: a sorted CD56 or NKG2C T cell subset, CD4+ or CD8+ T cells, or bulk PBMC T cells (not recorded which). The sequence was collected from a woman aged 18-69 years in good health. The CDR3 loop is CASSLSRLFQETQYF.